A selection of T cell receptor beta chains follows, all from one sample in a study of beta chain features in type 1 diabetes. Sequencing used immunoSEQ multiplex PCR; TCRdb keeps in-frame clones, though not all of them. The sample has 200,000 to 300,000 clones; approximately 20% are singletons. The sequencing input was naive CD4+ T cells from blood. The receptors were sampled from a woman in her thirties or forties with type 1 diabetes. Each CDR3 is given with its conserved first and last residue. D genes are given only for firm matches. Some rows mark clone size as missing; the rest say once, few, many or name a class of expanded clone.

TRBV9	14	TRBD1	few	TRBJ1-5	CASSVGQGGQPQHF	TGTGCCAGCAGCGTAGGACAGGGAGGTCAGCCCCAGCATTTT
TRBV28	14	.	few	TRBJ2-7	CASSPPTGSYEQYF	TGTGCCAGCAGTCCACCGACAGGTTCCTACGAGCAGTACTTC
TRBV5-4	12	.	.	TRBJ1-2	CAPSGVGYGYTF	TGTGCCCCTAGCGGGGTAGGCTATGGCTACACCTTC
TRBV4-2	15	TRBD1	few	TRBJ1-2	CASSQAQGAADGYTF	TGTGCCAGCAGCCAAGCGCAGGGGGCGGCCGATGGCTACACCTTC
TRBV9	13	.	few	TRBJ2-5	CASSEGGGETQYF	TGTGCCAGCAGCGAGGGGGGAGGGGAGACCCAGTACTTC
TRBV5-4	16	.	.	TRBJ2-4	CASSFDRSLAKNIQYF	TGTGCCAGCAGCTTCGACAGGTCCTTAGCCAAAAACATTCAGTACTTC
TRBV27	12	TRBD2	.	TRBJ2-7	CASTSGYYEQYF	TGTGCCAGCACTAGCGGATACTACGAGCAGTACTTC
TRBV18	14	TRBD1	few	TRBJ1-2	CASSPGQGAGGYTF	TGTGCCAGCTCACCAGGCCAGGGGGCAGGTGGCTACACCTTC
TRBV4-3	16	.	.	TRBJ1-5	CASSQDGGRSNQPQHF	TGCGCCAGCAGCCAAGATGGCGGGCGGAGCAATCAGCCCCAGCATTTT
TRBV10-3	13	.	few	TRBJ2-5	CAISPDSQETQYF	TGTGCCATCAGCCCAGACAGTCAAGAGACCCAGTACTTC
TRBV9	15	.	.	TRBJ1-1	CASSMAGSPNTEAFF	TGTGCCAGCAGTATGGCGGGCAGTCCGAACACTGAAGCTTTCTTT
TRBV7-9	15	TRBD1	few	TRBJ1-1	CASSQDRLRVTEAFF	TGTGCCAGCAGCCAGGACAGGTTACGGGTTACTGAAGCTTTCTTT
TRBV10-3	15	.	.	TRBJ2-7	CAISESAGNSYEQYF	TGTGCCATCAGTGAGTCGGCAGGTAATTCCTACGAGCAGTACTTC
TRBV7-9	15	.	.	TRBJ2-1	CASSPSGGARNEQFF	TGTGCCAGCAGCCCCTCAGGAGGAGCGAGGAATGAGCAGTTCTTC
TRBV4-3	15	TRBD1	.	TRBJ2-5	CASSQTGQGEETQYF	TGCGCCAGCAGCCAAACTGGACAGGGTGAAGAGACCCAGTACTTC
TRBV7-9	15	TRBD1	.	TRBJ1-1	CASSLVGTGGSEAFF	TGTGCCAGCAGCTTAGTTGGGACAGGGGGCTCAGAGGCTTTCTTT
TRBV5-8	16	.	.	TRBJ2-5	CASSYRASAGQETQYF	TGTGCCAGCAGCTATCGGGCTTCCGCGGGGCAAGAGACCCAGTACTTC
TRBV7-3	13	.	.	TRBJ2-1	CASSTQGTDEQFF	TGTGCCAGCTCAACCCAAGGGACTGATGAGCAGTTCTTC
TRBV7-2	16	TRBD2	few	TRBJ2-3	CASSFGGAGGTDTQYF	TGTGCCAGCAGCTTTGGAGGAGCGGGGGGCACAGATACGCAGTATTTT
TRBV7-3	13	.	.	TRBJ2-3	CASSLLITDTQYF	TGTGCCAGCAGCTTGTTAATCACTGATACGCAGTATTTT
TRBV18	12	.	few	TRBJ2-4	CAIDIAKNIQYF	TGTGCCATCGACATAGCCAAAAACATTCAGTACTTC
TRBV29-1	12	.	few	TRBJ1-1	CSVASGVTEAFF	TGCAGCGTCGCTTCGGGGGTCACTGAAGCTTTCTTT
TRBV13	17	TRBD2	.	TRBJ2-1	CASSSHRTSGKYNEQFF	TGTGCCAGCAGCTCCCATCGGACTAGCGGGAAGTACAATGAGCAGTTCTTC
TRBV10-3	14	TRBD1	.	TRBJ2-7	CAITPTGTGSEQYF	TGTGCCATCACCCCAACCGGGACAGGGAGCGAGCAGTACTTC
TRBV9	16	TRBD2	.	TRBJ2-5	CASSVGLAGGEETQYF	TGTGCCAGCAGCGTAGGACTAGCGGGAGGCGAAGAGACCCAGTACTTC
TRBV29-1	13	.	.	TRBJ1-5	CSVEERESQPQHF	TGCAGCGTTGAAGAGAGGGAATCCCAGCCCCAGCATTTT
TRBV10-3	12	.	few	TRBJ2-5	CAIAGYQETQYF	TGTGCCATCGCGGGGTACCAAGAGACCCAGTACTTC
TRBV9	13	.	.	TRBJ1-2	CASSAPPLTGYTF	TGTGCCAGCAGCGCCCCGCCCCTAACCGGCTACACCTTC
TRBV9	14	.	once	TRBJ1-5	CASSVTGGNQPQHF	TGTGCCAGCAGCGTGACGGGGGGCAATCAGCCCCAGCATTTT
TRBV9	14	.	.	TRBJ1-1	CASSGGQPNTEAFF	TGTGCCAGCAGCGGCGGACAGCCGAACACTGAAGCTTTCTTT
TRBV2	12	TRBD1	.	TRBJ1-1	CAGRRGATEAFF	TGTGCAGGTCGCAGGGGGGCCACTGAAGCTTTCTTT
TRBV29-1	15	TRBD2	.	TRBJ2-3	CSVVYGSGRTDTQYF	TGCAGCGTTGTTTACGGGTCCGGGAGGACAGATACGCAGTATTTT
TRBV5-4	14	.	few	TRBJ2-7	CASSASYAPYEQYF	TGTGCCAGCAGCGCCTCCTACGCCCCCTACGAGCAGTACTTC